These 29 T cell receptor beta chains share one sample of origin, sequenced in a study of blood T cell repertoires in COVID-19. The method was immunoSEQ multiplex PCR; TCRdb's version includes in-frame clones alone and lacks a portion of them. This sample has 380,000 or so clones; 87% occur once, and the top ten carry 1% to 1.5%. What was sequenced was PBMCs or T cells enriched from blood (not recorded which). The receptors were sampled from a man aged 25-40 years who had recovered from COVID-19.

Only one count was recorded for this clone. Since a much larger clone is just one base distant, this may be a read error. Other DNA sequences within the sample encode an identical CDR3. This chain uses TRBV5-5 with TRBJ1-2, with D unclear. CDR1 and CDR2 from the germline V gene are SGHKS and YYEKEE (reference sequence). This CDR3 is built from 14 residues. The CDR3 bases are TGTGCCAGTAGCTTGGGTCTGGCGGGTCCCGGCTACACCTTC. Encoded protein: CASSLGLAGPGYTF.

The V gene is TRBV19, the J gene TRBJ2-2; weak D call: TRBD1 (6 bases). The ends were cut back, 6 bases at V and 3 bases at J, with 14 bases in the middle. The CDR3 is 15 residues long. CDR1 and CDR2 (germline): LNHDA, SQIVND (reference sequence). The CDR3 region is CASSPSTGYTGELFF. The CDR3 DNA reads TGTGCCAGTAGCCCATCGACAGGTTACACCGGGGAGCTGTTTTTT.

The V gene is TRBV3-1 (or the pseudogene TRBV3-2), the J gene TRBJ2-3; unclear D gene. Trimming took 4 bases from V and 4 from J, leaving 9 bases between them. CDR3 length: 13 amino acids. In germline, CDR1 is LGHDT, CDR2 YNNKEL (reference sequence). The CDR3 region has the DNA TGTGCCAGCAGCCTTTCACCGGCAGATACGCAGTATTTT. Amino acid sequence: CASSLSPADTQYF.

The CDR3 region has the DNA TGTGCCAGCTCACCGGGTCAGGGGGGCTTTAACACTGAAGCTTTCTTT. As protein: CASSPGQGGFNTEAFF. V gene TRBV18 combines with J gene TRBJ1-1; 7 nucleotides line up with TRBD1. The length of the CDR3 is 16 residues. V was pared by 3 bases and J by 2 bases, with 9 bases of the junction left unmatched. Per the germline V gene, CDR1 is KGHSH and CDR2 is LQKENI.

The rearrangement joins TRBV6-5 to TRBJ1-1; the D gene is possibly TRBD1 (6 bases). Trimming removed 6 bases from V and 1 base from J, with 12 bases in between. In germline, CDR1 is MNHEY, CDR2 SVGAGI. The CDR3 sequence is 14 residues long. CDR3 DNA sequence: TGTGCCAGCAGCCTCGGGACAACGAACACTGAAGCTTTCTTT. Translation: CASSLGTTNTEAFF.

This chain links TRBV12-5 with TRBJ1-5; D might be TRBD1 (6 bases). V lost 5 bases and J lost 0, with 11 bases in between. The CDR3 extends over 15 amino acids. Germline V gives CDR1 LGHNT, CDR2 FRNRAP. The CDR3 DNA is TGTGCTAGTGGTCCCCCAGGGGCTAGCAATCAGCCCCAGCATTTT. It specifies CASGPPGASNQPQHF.

The chain employs TRBV20-1 and TRBJ2-7, with 7 bases aligning to TRBD1. Germline CDR1 is DFQATT and CDR2 is SNEGSKA (reference sequence). The CDR3 extends over 13 amino acids. With 3 bases clipped from V and 2 bases from J, the junction kept 4 bases outside the gene matches. DNA for the CDR3: TGCAGTGCTAGTGGGACAGAACCCTACGAGCAGTACTTC. Translated, it gives CSASGTEPYEQYF.

This chain links TRBV4-1 with TRBJ1-2, with 7 positions matching TRBD1. In germline, CDR1 is MGHRA, CDR2 YSYEKL. The CDR3 is 16 residues long. With V trimmed by 3 bases and J by 5 bases, 12 bases remained unmatched. The CDR3 spells CASSQWRQGLKYGYTF. CDR3 nucleotides: TGCGCCAGCAGCCAGTGGAGACAGGGCTTAAAATATGGCTACACCTTC.

The chain has TRBV15 and TRBJ1-4; D uncertain. This CDR3 has 15 amino acids. Looked up from germline, CDR1 is LNHNV and CDR2 is YYDKDF (reference sequence). The germline V and J ends were trimmed by 0 bases and 7 bases, with 12 bases remaining between them. The CDR3 DNA reads as TGTGCCACCAGCAGAGATTCTTTATTATCTGAAAAACTGTTTTTT. This encodes CATSRDSLLSEKLFF.

The J gene is TRBJ2-2, the V gene TRBV7-9; D ambiguous. The CDR3 extends over 11 amino acids. CDR1 is SEHNR, CDR2 FQNEAQ, per germline (reference sequence). V lost 8 bases, J lost 2 bases, and 3 bases lay in between. This CDR3 is CASQNTGELFF. Here the CDR3 DNA reads TGTGCCAGCCAAAACACCGGGGAGCTGTTTTTT.

The rearrangement uses TRBV10-2 and TRBJ1-6; possible D gene TRBD1, 6 bases. The CDR3 runs to 13 residues. V lost 7 bases and J lost 9, with 13 bases in between. The germline V gene encodes CDR1 WSHSY and CDR2 SAAADI. CDR3 region: CASTQGEGSPLHF. The CDR3, as DNA: TGCGCCAGCACACAGGGCGAGGGTTCACCCCTCCACTTT.

This chain links TRBV5-4 with TRBJ1-2; the D is unclear. The germline V gene encodes CDR1 SGHNT and CDR2 YYREEE (reference sequence). Trimming removed 5 bases from V and 1 base from J, with 12 bases in between. This CDR3 has 14 residues. CDR3 protein: CASSESRVNYGYTF. The DNA for the CDR3 is TGTGCCAGCAGTGAATCCCGGGTTAACTATGGCTACACCTTC.

The CDR3 is CASSLGTGTHEQYF. CDR3 DNA: TGTGCCAGCAGCTTAGGGACAGGGACCCACGAGCAGTACTTC. The chain has TRBV7-9 and TRBJ2-7, with 8 nucleotides matching TRBD1. The V gene end was trimmed by 1 base and the J gene end by 5 bases; junction bases not matched to a gene: 4. The V gene's germline CDR1 is SEHNR and CDR2 FQNEAQ (reference sequence). This CDR3 region has 14 residues.

The chain is built from TRBV7-9 and TRBJ1-3; tentatively, D is TRBD1 (5 bases). Deletions cut 6 bases from V and 5 bases from J, with 20 bases between. In germline, CDR1 is SEHNR, CDR2 FQNEAQ (reference sequence). The CDR3 is 16 residues long. As DNA, the CDR3 is TGTGCCAGCAGAGAGATTCCGGGACTTCGTAGAAACACCATATATTTT. This codes for CASREIPGLRRNTIYF.

The chain uses TRBV24-1 and TRBJ2-3, with 8 bases lining up with TRBD2. Per the germline V gene, CDR1 is KGHDR and CDR2 is SFDVKD. This CDR3 spans 15 amino acids. Trimming at V came to 6 bases and at J to 0 bases, leaving 4 bases not matched to a gene. CDR3 in amino acids: CATSYGGASTDTQYF. The CDR3 region has the DNA TGTGCCACCAGTTACGGGGGGGCTAGCACAGATACGCAGTATTTT.

The chain combines TRBV5-1 with TRBJ2-7; D is possibly TRBD2 (5 bases). With 9 bases removed from V and 1 base from J, the gap between germline ends came to 14 bases. The germline V gene has CDR1 SGHRS and CDR2 YFSETQ. CDR3 size: 13 residues. CDR3 sequence (DNA): TGCGCCACCCGGGGTCCCGAGTCCTACGAGCAGTACTTC. Protein: CATRGPESYEQYF.

The genes are TRBV5-4 and TRBJ1-1; 9 bases match TRBD1. The germline V gene encodes CDR1 SGHNT and CDR2 YYREEE (reference sequence). The CDR3 runs to 16 residues. J lost 3 bases, V lost 4 bases, and 10 bases had no gene match. Here the CDR3 reads CASSKPGGQGDTEAFF. The CDR3 DNA is TGTGCCAGCAGCAAACCCGGGGGACAGGGAGACACTGAAGCTTTCTTT.

The chain links TRBV7-9 to TRBJ2-3; D gene uncertain. Trimming stripped 5 bases from V and 4 bases from J, with 10 bases between. The CDR3 extends over 13 amino acids. The V gene's germline CDR1 is SEHNR and CDR2 FQNEAQ (reference sequence). In DNA form, the CDR3 reads TGTGCCAGCAGCAGCCCTTTCCCAGATACGCAGTATTTT. Translation gives CASSSPFPDTQYF.

The chain combines TRBV5-4 with TRBJ2-1, with a tentative D call TRBD2 (5 bases). The ends were cut back, 1 base at V and 3 bases at J, with 11 bases in the middle. The CDR3 runs 15 residues. Germline CDR1 reads SGHNT; CDR2 reads YYREEE (reference sequence). The CDR3 DNA reads TGTGCCAGCAGCTTGACGGGGATAAACTACAATGAGCAGTTCTTC. Protein product: CASSLTGINYNEQFF.

This clone was seen once. The chain has TRBV19 and TRBJ2-3; the D gene is possibly TRBD1 (6 bases). V was cut by 7 bases and J by 0 bases, with 17 bases left in between. Germline V CDR1 and CDR2: LNHDA, SQIVND (reference sequence). CDR3 length: 16 residues. The CDR3 nucleotides are TGTGCCAGTACCCCGGACAGTTTCTCTAGCACAGATACGCAGTATTTT. Translating gives CASTPDSFSSTDTQYF. Filled out from reference TRBV19 and TRBJ2-3, the complete variable domain reads DGGITQSPKYLFRKEGQNVTLSCEQNLNHDAMYWYRQDPGQGLRLIYYSQIVNDFQKGDIAEGYSVSREKKESFPLTVTSAQKNPTAFYLCASTPDSFSSTDTQYFGPGTRLTVL.

CDR3 in amino acids: CASSLEQNNEQFF. Here the CDR3 DNA reads TGTGCCAGCAGCTTAGAACAGAACAATGAGCAGTTCTTC. The chain combines TRBV7-6 with TRBJ2-1; D unresolved. The germline CDR1 and CDR2 sequences are SGHVS and FNYEAQ. The length of the CDR3 is 13 residues. Trimming took off 1 base at V and 5 bases at J, with 6 bases between the two ends.

The chain joins TRBV9 to TRBJ2-5; 7 bases are shared with TRBD1. Germline loops: CDR1 SGDLS, CDR2 YYNGEE. This CDR3 has 15 residues. Trimming at V came to 2 bases and at J to 2 bases, leaving 6 bases not matched to a gene. The CDR3 nucleotides are TGTGCCAGCAGCGTCGGGACAGCGCTACAAGAGACCCAGTACTTC. Residues: CASSVGTALQETQYF.

The V call is TRBV18, the J call TRBJ1-2, with 7 nucleotides matching TRBD1. The CDR3 consists of 14 residues. Trimming at V came to 3 bases and at J to 5 bases, leaving 6 bases not matched to a gene. From germline, CDR1 is KGHSH and CDR2 LQKENI. The DNA for the CDR3 is TGTGCCAGCTCACCTGACAGGGAAGCTTATGGCTACACCTTC. Translated: CASSPDREAYGYTF.

This clone came up a few times. The chain combines TRBV6-2 or TRBV6-3 with TRBJ1-3; TRBD1 matches 10 bases. The ends lost 6 bases at V and 8 bases at J; junction bases unmatched: 7. The CDR3 extends over 14 amino acids. Germline V lookup: CDR1 MNHEY, CDR2 SVGEGT. The CDR3 loop reads CASSSGTGAHTIYF. CDR3 DNA sequence: TGTGCCAGCAGCTCCGGGACAGGGGCGCACACCATATATTTT.

This chain links TRBV15 with TRBJ1-5; the D gene is possibly TRBD1 (5 bases). The germline V gene has CDR1 LNHNV and CDR2 YYDKDF (reference sequence). The CDR3 is 15 amino acids. V dropped 5 bases and J dropped 0 bases, with 11 bases sitting between them. The CDR3 bases are TGTGCCACCAGCTCGGGGGGATATAGCAATCAGCCCCAGCATTTT. It specifies CATSSGGYSNQPQHF.

This clone was detected only once. In nucleotides, the CDR3 is TGTGCCTGGAGCTCAGGGGTGGAGACCCAGTACTTC. Its translation: CAWSSGVETQYF. The chain joins TRBV30 to TRBJ2-5, with D tentatively TRBD1 (6 bases). Germline V gene sequence: CDR1 GTSNPN, CDR2 SVGIG (reference sequence). V was trimmed by 3 bases and J by 5 bases, leaving 10 bases between them. This CDR3 spans 12 amino acids.

V and J are TRBV11-2 and TRBJ2-1; D is possibly TRBD1 (5 bases). Germline CDR1 SGHAT, CDR2 FQNNGV. Trimming removed 2 bases at V and 3 bases at J, with 14 bases between. This CDR3 is built from 16 residues. The CDR3 protein is CASSLLAGQLYNEQFF. The CDR3 DNA follows: TGTGCCAGCAGCTTACTGGCAGGGCAACTCTACAATGAGCAGTTCTTC.

This chain uses TRBV29-1 with TRBJ2-5, with 7 bases matching TRBD2. Germline CDR1 reads SQVTM; CDR2 reads ANQGSEA. Trimming cost V 6 bases and J 5 bases; bases outside gene matches: 6. The CDR3 contains 12 residues. The CDR3 bases are TGCAGCGTCGAATTGGGAGGGGAGACCCAGTACTTC. Residues: CSVELGGETQYF.

This chain connects TRBV6-2 or TRBV6-3 to TRBJ1-5; tentative D call: TRBD1 (6 bases). V shed 4 bases and J shed 4 bases, with 14 bases lying between them. CDR1 is MNHEY and CDR2 is SVGEGT in the germline V gene. The length of the CDR3 is 15 residues. In DNA, the CDR3 is TGTGCCAGCAGTTTACCGGGACACTCAAATCAGCCCCAGCATTTT. This translates into CASSLPGHSNQPQHF.